Detailed here is one T cell receptor (beta chain). The entry originates in a study of blood T cell repertoires in COVID-19. Whole-study context: Acute and convalescent COVID-19 samples came from the United States, Italy and Spain. Sources were T cells, B-cell-depleted T cells, or PBMCs; the material itself was cDNA or gDNA.

Assay used: immunoSEQ multiplex PCR; TCRdb lists only in-frame clones, some missing. The sample records around 180,000 clones, around 67% being singletons. Germline V gives CDR1 SEHNR, CDR2 FQNEAQ (reference sequence). The CDR3 spans 19 residues. V gave up 4 bases and J gave up 0 bases; unmatched junction bases: 18. This rearrangement joins TRBV7-9 to TRBJ2-7, with 7 bases fitting TRBD1. The TCR sequence derives from an elderly woman with acute or convalescent COVID-19. The material sequenced was peripheral blood. CDR3 coding DNA: TGTGCCAGCAGCTCTACTTCTTCCCTGGGAACAGGGGTCTCCTACGAGCAGTACTTC. This encodes CASSSTSSLGTGVSYEQYF.